Following are 27 T cell receptor beta chains from one sample sequenced in a study of blood T cell repertoires in COVID-19. Data came from immunoSEQ multiplex PCR; TCRdb stores just in-frame clones and leaves some out. This table holds about 220,000 clones, roughly 87% found once. Source material: peripheral blood. These receptors came from a man in his forties with active or convalescent COVID-19.

The chain combines TRBV27 with TRBJ1-5; 8 positions agree with TRBD1. Germline-derived CDR1 and CDR2 are MNHEY and SMNVEV (reference sequence). V dropped 5 bases and J dropped 4; count of bases not matched to a gene: 4. The CDR3 runs to 14 residues. CDR3 region: CASSPGQGNQPQHF. In nucleotides, the CDR3 is TGTGCCAGCAGTCCCGGACAGGGAAATCAGCCCCAGCATTTT.

This chain joins TRBV7-2 and TRBJ2-1; TRBD2 agrees at 7 bases. Germline lookup yields CDR1 SGHTA and CDR2 FQGNSA. This CDR3 is 14 amino acids long. V was pared by 3 bases and J by 7 bases, with 6 bases of the junction left unmatched. The CDR3: CASSFPSGKNEQFF. Written as DNA, the CDR3 is TGTGCCAGCAGCTTCCCTAGCGGAAAGAATGAGCAGTTCTTC.

This CDR3 is CASRGTGGNYGYTF. The CDR3 coding sequence is TGCGCCAGCCGGGGGACAGGGGGCAACTATGGCTACACCTTC. The chain joins TRBV10-2 to TRBJ1-2; 12 bases agree with TRBD1. Germline V gene lookup returns CDR1 WSHSY and CDR2 SAAADI. This CDR3 is 14 amino acids long. V trimming: 8 bases; J trimming: 2 bases; junction bases outside the gene matches: 3.

This clone has a single count. The chain couples TRBV15 to TRBJ1-4; TRBD1 is a possible D gene (6 bases). From germline, CDR1 is LNHNV and CDR2 YYDKDF (reference sequence). V gave up 0 bases and J gave up 8 bases, with 13 bases separating them. This CDR3 contains 15 residues. This chain's CDR3 is CATSRDRGWEEKLFF. The CDR3 DNA reads TGTGCCACCAGCAGAGACAGGGGATGGGAGGAAAAACTGTTTTTT.

The chain uses TRBV25-1 and TRBJ1-2; no firm D call. CDR3 length: 13 residues. V lost 4 bases to trimming and J lost 1 base, with 7 bases between them. CDR1 is MGHDK, CDR2 SYGVNS, per germline. The CDR3, as DNA: TGTGCCAGCAGTGCGGCGGATAACTATGGCTACACCTTC. As protein: CASSAADNYGYTF.

The chain carries TRBV9 and TRBJ2-3, with D possibly matching TRBD1 (6 bases). Germline CDR1 reads SGDLS; CDR2 reads YYNGEE. The germline V and J ends were trimmed by 10 bases and 0 bases, with 15 bases remaining between them. The CDR3 has 14 amino acids. The CDR3: CAPGNRVSTDTQYF. In nucleotides, the CDR3 is TGTGCCCCCGGGAACAGGGTGAGCACAGATACGCAGTATTTT.

This clone was detected ten times or more. The V gene is TRBV4-2, the J gene TRBJ1-2, with a possible D match to TRBD1 (5 bases). V shed 6 bases and J shed 6 bases, with 20 bases lying between them. Per germline, CDR1 LGHNA and CDR2 YNFKEQ. The CDR3 consists of 15 residues. The CDR3 DNA follows: TGTGCCAGCAGTTCCGGGGGAGATGGATTCGATGGCTACACCTTC. Translating it yields CASSSGGDGFDGYTF.

The chain links TRBV11-2 to TRBJ2-3; possibly TRBD2 for D (5 bases). In germline, CDR1 is SGHAT, CDR2 FQNNGV. The CDR3 is 14 amino acids. V lost 2 bases to trimming and J lost 4 bases, with 10 bases between them. In DNA, the CDR3 is TGTGCCAGCAGCTTATATGCTAGCTCAGATACGCAGTATTTT. Amino acids: CASSLYASSDTQYF.

The chain carries TRBV28 and TRBJ2-5, with 10 bases aligning to TRBD2. The CDR3 contains 16 residues. Germline CDR1 reads MDHEN; CDR2 reads SYDVKM. V lost 4 bases to trimming and J lost 7 bases; unmatched junction nucleotides: 12. The CDR3 here is CASSSTGLAEGWTQYF. The CDR3 nucleotides read TGTGCCAGCAGTTCTACAGGACTAGCGGAGGGGTGGACCCAGTACTTC.

The DNA of the CDR3 is TGTGCCAGCAGTCCCGGACTAGCGGGAGCCCGGGGGGAGACCCAGTACTTC. This encodes CASSPGLAGARGETQYF. The rearrangement joins TRBV27 to TRBJ2-5, with 13 nucleotides matching TRBD2. The CDR3 covers 17 residues. CDR1 is MNHEY and CDR2 is SMNVEV in the germline V gene (reference sequence). The ends lost 5 bases at V and 5 bases at J; junction bases unmatched: 11.

V gene TRBV27 combines with J gene TRBJ1-4; TRBD1 is a possible D gene (5 bases). Germline CDR1 MNHEY, CDR2 SMNVEV (reference sequence). The CDR3 has 17 residues. V was pared by 5 bases and J by 2 bases, with 18 bases between. The CDR3 DNA reads as TGTGCCAGCAGTCGAACAGGTTTCGCCTCGACTAATGAAAAACTGTTTTTT. It yields the protein CASSRTGFASTNEKLFF. The full variable domain, with the rest looked up from reference TRBV27 and TRBJ1-4, is EAQVTQNPRYLITVTGKKLTVTCSQNMNHEYMSWYRQDPGLGLRQIYYSMNVEVTDKGDVPEGYKVSRKEKRNFPLILESPSPNQTSLYFCASSRTGFASTNEKLFFGSGTQLSVL.

This clone was detected only once. The V gene is TRBV15, the J gene TRBJ1-3; 7 bases line up with TRBD1. The CDR3 runs 17 residues. The germline gives CDR1 LNHNV, CDR2 YYDKDF (reference sequence). Trimming took 0 bases from V and 2 from J; bases not matched to a gene: 7. This CDR3 is CATSRDRQGGPGNTIYF. The CDR3 DNA reads TGTGCCACCAGCAGAGATAGACAGGGAGGTCCTGGAAACACCATATATTTT.

This clone was counted a single time. This chain joins TRBV2 and TRBJ2-3; 7 nucleotides align to TRBD2. Losses at the gene ends were 2 bases for V and 6 bases for J; bases not matched to a gene: 8. Germline V gene data show CDR1 as SNHLY and CDR2 as FYNNEI. CDR3 length equals 15 residues. For the CDR3, the DNA is TGTGCCAGCAGTGAAATGGGAGGGGCTATCGATACGCAGTATTTT. Its protein product is CASSEMGGAIDTQYF.

The gene calls are TRBV12-3 or TRBV12-4 and TRBJ1-1; D gene uncertain. This CDR3 is built from 13 residues. The V and J ends lost 4 bases and 0 bases respectively, with 6 bases between them. This CDR3 reads CASSYYMNTEAFF. CDR3 DNA sequence: TGTGCCAGCAGTTACTATATGAACACTGAAGCTTTCTTT.

The gene calls are TRBV19 and TRBJ2-3; 7 nucleotides agree with TRBD2. The CDR3 covers 16 residues. Germline V gene data show CDR1 as LNHDA and CDR2 as SQIVND (reference sequence). V lost 5 bases and J lost 4; bases outside the gene matches: 12. In nucleotides, the CDR3 is TGTGCCAGTAGTTCAATTTCCGGGGGGACGGCAGATACGCAGTATTTT. Its translation: CASSSISGGTADTQYF.

The rearrangement uses TRBV7-9 and TRBJ1-2, with TRBD1 matching over 9 bases. J lost 6 bases, V lost 6 bases, and 11 bases had no gene match. CDR1 is SEHNR, CDR2 FQNEAQ, per germline (reference sequence). CDR3 length equals 15 residues. CDR3 region: CASSLQGARMNGYTF. The DNA for the CDR3 is TGTGCCAGCAGTTTACAGGGGGCGCGGATGAATGGCTACACCTTC.

This chain connects TRBV6-5 to TRBJ2-5, with 14 bases fitting TRBD2. Germline CDR1 MNHEY, CDR2 SVGAGI. The CDR3 spans 15 residues. Trimming took 5 bases from V and 2 from J; bases not matched to a gene: 1. The CDR3 loop is CASSRLAGGQETQYF. CDR3 DNA sequence: TGTGCCAGCAGTAGACTAGCGGGGGGGCAAGAGACCCAGTACTTC.

The chain couples TRBV6-1 to TRBJ2-3, with no clear D. V lost 6 bases and J lost 5, with 18 bases in between. The CDR3 sequence is 15 residues long. The germline CDR1 and CDR2 sequences are MNHNS and SASEGT. The CDR3: CASRPVPPSEDTQYF. CDR3 DNA sequence: TGTGCCAGCAGACCGGTCCCCCCCTCTGAAGATACGCAGTATTTT.

The chain uses TRBV5-1 and TRBJ1-1, with D tentatively TRBD1 (6 bases). Germline V gene data show CDR1 as SGHRS and CDR2 as YFSETQ. Trimming pared 1 base from V and 3 bases from J, leaving 7 bases between. The CDR3 sequence is 13 residues long. CDR3 in DNA: TGCGCCAGCAGCTTGTCAGGGGACACTGAAGCTTTCTTT. It is translated as CASSLSGDTEAFF.

The chain recombines TRBV28 with TRBJ1-2, with 7 positions matching TRBD1. Germline CDR1 and CDR2: MDHEN and SYDVKM. The V gene end was trimmed by 7 bases and the J gene end by 4 bases; junction bases not matched to a gene: 9. The CDR3 sequence is 14 residues long. The CDR3 spells CASTERGLGYGYTF. CDR3 DNA: TGTGCCAGCACTGAAAGGGGGCTGGGCTATGGCTACACCTTC.

The chain is built from TRBV28 and TRBJ2-7; 7 nucleotides align to TRBD2. V shed 3 bases and J 7 bases; nucleotides not matched to a gene: 9. Germline CDR1 and CDR2: MDHEN and SYDVKM. The CDR3 contains 14 residues. The CDR3 bases are TGTGCCAGCAGTTTCCGCGGGAGTGTCGTGGAGCAGTACTTC. Translating gives CASSFRGSVVEQYF. The full variable domain, with the rest looked up from reference TRBV28 and TRBJ2-7, is DVKVTQSSRYLVKRTGEKVFLECVQDMDHENMFWYRQDPGLGLRLIYFSYDVKMKEKGDIPEGYSVSREKKERFSLILESASTNQTSMYLCASSFRGSVVEQYFGPGTRLTVT.

The DNA for the CDR3 is TGTGCCAGCAGCGTTGGACAGGGTGGCCTCCACGAGCAGTACTTC. Amino acid sequence: CASSVGQGGLHEQYF. The chain is built from TRBV9 and TRBJ2-7, with 8 bases that match TRBD1. CDR3 size: 15 residues. V dropped 2 bases and J dropped 5; count of bases not matched to a gene: 9. CDR1 and CDR2 from the germline V gene are SGDLS and YYNGEE.

This chain connects TRBV6-6 to TRBJ2-3; 9 bases map to TRBD2. V lost 7 bases, J lost 7 bases, and 12 bases stayed unmatched. The CDR3 is made up of 15 amino acids. Germline V gives CDR1 MNHNY, CDR2 SVGAGI (reference sequence). The CDR3 DNA is TGTGCCAGCACCCCCCAGCGGGGGGTTATGAATACGCAGTATTTT. Protein: CASTPQRGVMNTQYF.

This clone was seen a handful of times. The CDR3 spells CASSQGWAGFFSEAFF. CDR3 sequence (DNA): TGCGCCAGCAGCCAAGGGTGGGCAGGGTTTTTCTCTGAAGCTTTCTTT. The genes are TRBV4-1 and TRBJ1-1, with a tentative D call TRBD1 (5 bases). From germline, CDR1 is MGHRA and CDR2 YSYEKL. This CDR3 region has 16 residues. The V end lost 1 base, the J end lost 6 bases, and 18 bases lay between the germline ends.

CDR3: CASSWTADTEAFF. Here the CDR3 DNA reads TGTGCCAGCAGTTGGACAGCGGACACTGAAGCTTTCTTT. This chain uses TRBV6-5 with TRBJ1-1; perhaps TRBD1 as D (6 bases). CDR1 and CDR2 (germline): MNHEY, SVGAGI. V gave up 4 bases and J gave up 3 bases, with 9 bases separating them. The CDR3 sequence is 13 residues long.

This clone has a single count. The chain carries TRBV18 and TRBJ2-5; D is ambiguous. Germline CDR1 and CDR2: KGHSH and LQKENI. This CDR3 comprises 14 residues. V was shortened by 0 bases and J by 2 bases, with 7 bases between the two germline ends. CDR3 amino acids: CASSPPAGQETQYF. The DNA for the CDR3 is TGTGCCAGCTCACCACCGGCAGGACAAGAGACCCAGTACTTC.

The chain employs TRBV28 and TRBJ1-1; D might be TRBD1 (5 bases). The CDR3 sequence is 14 residues long. CDR1 and CDR2 (germline): MDHEN, SYDVKM. V was clipped by 5 bases and J by 4 bases, with 14 bases between them. The CDR3 loop reads CASSGTGTATEAFF. CDR3 bases: TGTGCCAGCAGTGGGACTGGCACAGCCACTGAAGCTTTCTTT.